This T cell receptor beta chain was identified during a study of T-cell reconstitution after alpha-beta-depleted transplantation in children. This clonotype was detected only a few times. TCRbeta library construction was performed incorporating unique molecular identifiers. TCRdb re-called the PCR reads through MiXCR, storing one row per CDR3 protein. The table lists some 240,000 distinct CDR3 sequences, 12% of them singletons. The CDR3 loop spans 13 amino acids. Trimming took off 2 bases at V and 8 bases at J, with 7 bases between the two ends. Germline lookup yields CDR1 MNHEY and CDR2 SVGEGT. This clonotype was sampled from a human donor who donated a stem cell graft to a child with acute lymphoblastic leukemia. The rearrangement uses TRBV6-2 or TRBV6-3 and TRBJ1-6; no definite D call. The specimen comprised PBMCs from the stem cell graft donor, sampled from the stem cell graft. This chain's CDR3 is CASSYQQYSPLHF. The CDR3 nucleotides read TGTGCCAGCAGTTACCAGCAGTATTCACCCCTCCACTTT.